The T cell receptor (beta chain) under discussion was sequenced for a study of cytomegalovirus exposure and HLA in healthy donors. Primers for the PCR totalled 60 Vbeta and 13 Jbeta. Method: immunoSEQ multiplex PCR; TCRdb's copy keeps in-frame clones and lacks some. This table has around 200,000 clones, around three quarters appearing once. V was pared by 0 bases and J by 5 bases, with 13 bases between. This CDR3 spans 15 amino acids. Germline V gene data show CDR1 as MGHRA and CDR2 as YSYEKL. V gene TRBV4-1 combines with J gene TRBJ1-1; possible D gene TRBD1, 6 bases. The source material was PBMCs. This clonotype was obtained from a man under 40 in good health and CMV-seronegative. In DNA form, the CDR3 reads TGCGCCAGCAGCCAAGATAGAACAGGGTGGACTGAAGCTTTCTTT. Protein sequence: CASSQDRTGWTEAFF.